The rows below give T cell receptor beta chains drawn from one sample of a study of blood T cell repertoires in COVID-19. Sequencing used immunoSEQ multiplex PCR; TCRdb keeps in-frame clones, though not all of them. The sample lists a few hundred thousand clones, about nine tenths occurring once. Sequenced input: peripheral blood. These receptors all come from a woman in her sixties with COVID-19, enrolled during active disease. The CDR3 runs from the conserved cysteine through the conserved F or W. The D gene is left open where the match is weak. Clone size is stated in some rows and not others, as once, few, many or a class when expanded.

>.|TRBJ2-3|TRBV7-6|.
TGTGCCAGCAGCTTAGTCTCCAACTGGGATACGCAGTATTTT
CASSLVSNWDTQYF
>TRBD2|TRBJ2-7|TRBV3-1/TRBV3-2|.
TGTGCCAGCTCAAGTCGGGGGGGCCGGTACGAGCAGTACTTC
CASSSRGGRYEQYF
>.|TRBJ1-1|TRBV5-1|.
TGCGCCAGCAGCTTGTTGGAGGGGTACGCTGAAGCTTTCTTT
CASSLLEGYAEAFF
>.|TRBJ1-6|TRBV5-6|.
TGTGCCAGCAGCTTGGTCAGGGGTGGGTCACCCCTCCACTTT
CASSLVRGGSPLHF
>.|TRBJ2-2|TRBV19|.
TGTGCCAGTAGTATTTTTGCGACCGGGGAGCTGTTTTTT
CASSIFATGELFF
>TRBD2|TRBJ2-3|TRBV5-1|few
TGCGCCAGCAGCCGGGACGGCGGGGGGGCCGGGACAGATACGCAGTATTTT
CASSRDGGGAGTDTQYF
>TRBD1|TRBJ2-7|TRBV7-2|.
TGTGCCAGCAGCCTACAGGGGGCGCGAGAGCAGTACTTC
CASSLQGAREQYF
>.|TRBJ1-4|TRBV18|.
TGTGCCAGCTCACCGGGGGGGAATGAAAAACTGTTTTTT
CASSPGGNEKLFF
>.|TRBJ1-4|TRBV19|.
TGTGCCAGTAACTCCGGGGATGAAAAACTGTTTTTT
CASNSGDEKLFF
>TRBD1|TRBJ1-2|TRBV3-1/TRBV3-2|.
TGTGCCAGCAGCCAAGCAGGACAGGGGGCCTTTCGTGGCTACACCTTC
CASSQAGQGAFRGYTF
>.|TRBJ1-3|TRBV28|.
TGTGCCAGCAGTTTATTTAGTACTGGAAACACCATATATTTT
CASSLFSTGNTIYF